These 25 T cell receptor beta chains originate from one sample sequenced in a study of shared clonotypes between healthy human individuals. The data were produced by immunoSEQ multiplex PCR, yet TCRdb's version contains in-frame clones alone and is incomplete. The table includes around 440,000 clones, roughly three quarters detected once. Material: PBMCs. Receptors originate from a woman aged 40 to 50 in good health. Some clones in this sample may be carry-over from other donors' samples.

This chain connects TRBV29-1 to TRBJ1-4; D remains unclear. Germline lookup yields CDR1 SQVTM and CDR2 ANQGSEA. The V gene lost 4 bases and the J gene lost 5 bases, with 5 bases spanning the gap. The CDR3 totals 11 residues. The DNA for the CDR3 is TGCAGCGTTGGGCGAAATGAAAAACTGTTTTTT. This gives the protein CSVGRNEKLFF.

This chain connects TRBV7-9 to TRBJ1-2; D is undetermined. CDR1 and CDR2 from the germline V gene are SEHNR and FQNEAQ (reference sequence). This CDR3 is 13 amino acids long. V was shortened by 5 bases and J by 2 bases, with 9 bases between the two germline ends. The DNA for the CDR3 is TGTGCCAGCAGCCCCCGGATAAACTATGGCTACACCTTC. Translation: CASSPRINYGYTF. The whole variable domain, filled in from reference TRBV7-9 and TRBJ1-2, reads DTGVSQNPRHKITKRGQNVTFRCDPISEHNRLYWYRQTLGQGPEFLTYFQNEAQLEKSRLLSDRFSAERPKGSFSTLEIQRTEQGDSAMYLCASSPRINYGYTFGSGTRLTVV.

This clone appeared once. The gene calls are TRBV7-8 and TRBJ2-7; 12 nucleotides match TRBD2. This CDR3 spans 17 amino acids. After removal of 4 bases from V and 2 bases from J, the junction contained 9 bases not matched to a gene. Germline CDR1 is SGHVS and CDR2 is FQNEAQ. CDR3 loop: CASSYDWPSGRAYEQYF. DNA for the CDR3: TGTGCCAGCAGCTACGACTGGCCTAGCGGGAGGGCCTACGAGCAGTACTTC.

This clone was seen a single time. The rearrangement uses TRBV7-2 and TRBJ2-6, with 7 bases aligning to TRBD1. The germline V gene encodes CDR1 SGHTA and CDR2 FQGNSA. V shed 5 bases and J 0 bases; nucleotides not matched to a gene: 10. The CDR3 sequence is 18 residues long. Here the CDR3 reads CASSPQTGSGSGANVLTF. DNA of the CDR3: TGTGCCAGCAGCCCGCAGACAGGGAGTGGCTCTGGGGCCAACGTCCTGACTTTC.

V usage is TRBV4-1 and J usage is TRBJ2-7; D uncertain. Germline V CDR1 and CDR2: MGHRA, YSYEKL. This CDR3 has 14 residues. Trimming removed 0 bases at V and 3 bases at J, with 9 bases between. As DNA, the CDR3 is TGCGCCAGCAGCCAAGATCTGGGCAGCTACGAGCAGTACTTC. Its translation: CASSQDLGSYEQYF.

J is TRBJ1-1 and V is TRBV27; the D is unclear. Trimming left V 5 bases short and J 0 bases short, with 16 bases between. Per the germline V gene, CDR1 is MNHEY and CDR2 is SMNVEV (reference sequence). The CDR3 is made up of 16 amino acids. As DNA, the CDR3 is TGTGCCAGCAGTCCCCTGGGCAGCCCCATGAACACTGAAGCTTTCTTT. Its translation is CASSPLGSPMNTEAFF.

The chain is built from TRBV5-1 and TRBJ2-1, with 7 bases identical to TRBD1. This CDR3 is built from 15 residues. Germline CDR1 SGHRS, CDR2 YFSETQ. The V and J ends lost 0 bases and 6 bases, in that order; junction bases with no gene match: 6. The DNA of the CDR3 is TGCGCCAGCAGCTTGGGCCCAGGGGGATCCAATGAGCAGTTCTTC. Protein: CASSLGPGGSNEQFF.

This clone was seen only once. Within the sample, other DNA sequences also encode this same CDR3. The rearrangement uses TRBV7-9 and TRBJ2-2, with D possibly TRBD2 on 6 matching bases. In germline, CDR1 is SEHNR, CDR2 FQNEAQ (reference sequence). There are 13 residues in the CDR3. Trimming took 5 bases from V and 5 from J, leaving 9 bases between them. The DNA for the CDR3 is TGTGCCAGCAGCCCCGGAGGGACCGGGGAGCTGTTTTTT. Residues: CASSPGGTGELFF.

This chain's CDR3 is CASSLLSGGTEAFF. CDR3 DNA sequence: TGTGCCAGCAGCCTCCTATCGGGGGGCACTGAAGCTTTCTTT. The chain uses TRBV6-5 and TRBJ1-1, with TRBD1 as a possible D gene (5 bases). Per the germline V gene, CDR1 is MNHEY and CDR2 is SVGAGI. V dropped 6 bases and J dropped 4 bases, with 15 bases sitting between them. The CDR3 has 14 amino acids.

This clone was picked up many times. The chain uses TRBV11-2 and TRBJ1-1; D is uncertain. This CDR3 spans 13 amino acids. Germline lookup yields CDR1 SGHAT and CDR2 FQNNGV. Trimming took 5 bases from V and 1 from J, leaving 8 bases between them. CDR3 nucleotide sequence: TGTGCCAGCAGCCGGGGAACGAACACTGAAGCTTTCTTT. Translation gives CASSRGTNTEAFF.

This sequence joins TRBV28 and TRBJ1-5, with D tentatively TRBD1 (5 bases). Germline V gene lookup returns CDR1 MDHEN and CDR2 SYDVKM. This CDR3 contains 15 residues. The V end was cut by 1 base, the J end by 3 bases, with 10 bases between. The DNA of the CDR3 is TGTGCCAGCAGTTTATTCAGGGATTACAATCAGCCCCAGCATTTT. Amino acid sequence: CASSLFRDYNQPQHF.

V gene TRBV7-2 combines with J gene TRBJ2-5; 15 bases align to TRBD2. V lost 6 bases to trimming and J lost 5 bases; unmatched junction nucleotides: 4. This CDR3 spans 15 amino acids. Per germline, CDR1 SGHTA and CDR2 FQGNSA. The CDR3 is CASRGTSGRLETQYF. For the CDR3, the DNA is TGTGCCAGCAGGGGGACTAGCGGGAGGTTGGAGACCCAGTACTTC.

The rearrangement uses TRBV6-5 and TRBJ2-7; D remains ambiguous. V was trimmed by 0 bases and J by 2 bases, leaving 11 bases between them. Germline assignment: CDR1 MNHEY and CDR2 SVGAGI. The CDR3 is made up of 15 amino acids. The DNA of the CDR3 is TGTGCCAGCAGTTACTCGTTTCAGAGACCCTACGAGCAGTACTTC. This encodes CASSYSFQRPYEQYF.

This rearrangement joins TRBV2 to TRBJ2-1; possibly TRBD1 for D (6 bases). The CDR3 consists of 13 residues. Germline loops: CDR1 SNHLY, CDR2 FYNNEI. Trimming pared 7 bases from V and 1 base from J, leaving 8 bases between. The CDR3 sequence is CASIQGSYNEQFF. CDR3 coding DNA: TGTGCCAGCATACAGGGTTCCTACAATGAGCAGTTCTTC.

The chain has TRBV10-3 and TRBJ1-2; 10 positions match TRBD1. Germline CDR1 ENHRY, CDR2 SYGVKD. V lost 2 bases and J lost 8; bases outside the gene matches: 8. The CDR3 has 15 residues. The CDR3 nucleotides read TGTGCCATCAGTGAGCCCTCGGGACAGGGGCTAGGCTACACCTTC. This translates into CAISEPSGQGLGYTF.

This clone occurred once. Since a much larger clone is just one base distant, this may be a read error. The same CDR3 arises from other DNA sequences in this sample as well. V is TRBV9 and J is TRBJ1-2, with TRBD1 as a possible D gene (5 bases). Per the germline V gene, CDR1 is SGDLS and CDR2 is YYNGEE. The length of the CDR3 is 14 residues. V was pared by 2 bases and J by 8 bases, with 16 bases between. CDR3 region: CASSVDRGSKGYTF. The CDR3 region has the DNA TGTGCCAGCAGCGTGGATAGGGGTTCGAAGGGCTACACCTTC.

This clone has only one observation. The V and J genes are TRBV27 and TRBJ2-3; D is uncertain. CDR3 size: 14 residues. Germline V gives CDR1 MNHEY, CDR2 SMNVEV (reference sequence). V gave up 1 base and J gave up 2 bases, with 7 bases separating them. The CDR3 DNA reads TGTGCCAGCAGTTTATACACCTCCACAGATACGCAGTATTTT. Translated: CASSLYTSTDTQYF.

The chain combines TRBV7-9 with TRBJ2-7, with D uncertain. The CDR3 consists of 14 residues. V was clipped by 5 bases and J by 5 bases, with 16 bases between them. Germline loops: CDR1 SEHNR, CDR2 FQNEAQ (reference sequence). Here the CDR3 DNA reads TGTGCCAGCAGCCCTGCTCTGGGCGGAGACGAGCAGTACTTC. Translated: CASSPALGGDEQYF.

As regards this clone: The same CDR3 is also encoded by other DNA sequences in this sample. The rearrangement uses TRBV28 and TRBJ2-7, with no clear D. V dropped 2 bases and J dropped 2 bases, with 4 bases sitting between them. The germline CDR1 and CDR2 sequences are MDHEN and SYDVKM. This CDR3 has 12 residues. The CDR3: CASSLTAYEQYF. The CDR3 nucleotides read TGTGCCAGCAGTTTAACGGCCTACGAGCAGTACTTC. Drawing the rest from reference TRBV28 and TRBJ2-7, the complete variable domain is DVKVTQSSRYLVKRTGEKVFLECVQDMDHENMFWYRQDPGLGLRLIYFSYDVKMKEKGDIPEGYSVSREKKERFSLILESASTNQTSMYLCASSLTAYEQYFGPGTRLTVT.

CDR3 nucleotides: TGTGCCAGCAGCCCCGCAGTTAGGGCGGGGGTCTACGAGCAGTACTTC. This translates into CASSPAVRAGVYEQYF. V gene TRBV11-2 combines with J gene TRBJ2-7, with 7 bases that match TRBD2. V lost 5 bases, J lost 3 bases, and 13 bases stayed unmatched. Germline CDR1 reads SGHAT; CDR2 reads FQNNGV. The CDR3 length is 16 residues.

This clone was found once. With a far larger clone one base away, a read error is the likely cause. The chain combines TRBV6-1 with TRBJ2-5; D uncertain. CDR3 size: 14 residues. Looked up from germline, CDR1 is MNHNS and CDR2 is SASEGT. Trimming left V 4 bases short and J 2 bases short, with 11 bases between. This CDR3 reads CASSVEEEQETQYF. The CDR3, as DNA: TGTGCCAGCAGTGTAGAAGAAGAACAAGAGACCCAGTACTTC.

The chain links TRBV10-3 to TRBJ1-2; D ambiguous. Trimming took 0 bases from V and 0 from J, leaving 8 bases between them. The germline gives CDR1 ENHRY, CDR2 SYGVKD. CDR3 length: 15 residues. The CDR3 DNA reads as TGTGCCATCAGTGAGTCGATGGTGACTAACTATGGCTACACCTTC. Translated, it gives CAISESMVTNYGYTF.

The chain recombines TRBV19 with TRBJ2-1; D not certain. The length of the CDR3 is 14 residues. With 3 bases removed from V and 5 bases from J, the gap between germline ends came to 11 bases. CDR1 and CDR2 from the germline V gene are LNHDA and SQIVND (reference sequence). CDR3: CASSMSWQNNEQFF. The CDR3 DNA reads TGTGCCAGTAGTATGTCTTGGCAAAACAATGAGCAGTTCTTC.

The sample holds one count of this clone. The chain couples TRBV30 to TRBJ1-5; 9 positions match TRBD1. V was pared by 4 bases and J by 2 bases, with 9 bases of the junction left unmatched. Germline V lookup: CDR1 GTSNPN, CDR2 SVGIG (reference sequence). The CDR3 contains 16 residues. CDR3 sequence reads: CAWNNRGRRGNQPQHF. In DNA, the CDR3 is TGTGCCTGGAACAACAGGGGGCGGCGGGGCAATCAGCCCCAGCATTTT.

The chain recombines TRBV4-3 with TRBJ2-7; 10 nucleotides line up with TRBD2. The CDR3 has 14 amino acids. CDR1 and CDR2 (germline): LGHNA, YSLEER. Trimming removed 4 bases from V and 4 bases from J; junction bases left unmatched: 4. In DNA form, the CDR3 reads TGCGCCAGCAGCCGGTCTAGCGGGAGTTACGAGCAGTACTTC. It translates to CASSRSSGSYEQYF.